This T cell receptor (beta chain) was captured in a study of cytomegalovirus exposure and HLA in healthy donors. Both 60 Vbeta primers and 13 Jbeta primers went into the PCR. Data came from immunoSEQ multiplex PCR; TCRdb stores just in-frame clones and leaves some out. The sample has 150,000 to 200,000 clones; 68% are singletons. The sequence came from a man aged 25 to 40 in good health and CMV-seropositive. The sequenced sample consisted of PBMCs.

CDR3: CASSPSGHQETQYF. The DNA of the CDR3 is TGTGCCAGCTCACCTAGCGGGCATCAAGAGACCCAGTACTTC. This sequence joins TRBV18 and TRBJ2-5; 7 bases agree with TRBD2. J gave up 2 bases and V 3 bases, and 3 bases lay outside the gene matches. This CDR3 spans 14 amino acids. The germline V gene has CDR1 KGHSH and CDR2 LQKENI.